These 2 T cell receptor beta chains came from one sample sequenced in a study of cytomegalovirus exposure and HLA in healthy donors (dated by TCRdb to 2015 to 2018). Libraries were built with the immunoSEQ multiplex PCR assay. The multiplex PCR relied on a mix of 60 forward primers for TCR Vbeta segments and 13 reverse primers for TCR Jbeta segments. TCRdb obtained this table from immuneACCESS and retained in-frame rearrangements with V and J assigned. These tables miss some clones; where compared with another copy, unresolved V genes account for less than half of the shortfall, and the remainder is unexplained. The sample table shows approximately 86,000 clones, and roughly 80% are seen once. The top ten hold about 3% of the sample. Sequencing was carried out using PBMCs. The source of these receptors is a man aged 40-50 years in good health and CMV-seronegative.

Only one count was recorded for this clone. V gene TRBV6-5 combines with J gene TRBJ1-2; 7 bases are shared with TRBD1. From germline, CDR1 is MNHEY and CDR2 SVGAGI. This CDR3 has 14 amino acids. The V and J ends lost 6 bases and 6 bases, in that order; junction bases with no gene match: 10. CDR3 DNA: TGTGCCAGCAGCCCAACAGGGGAGCGACATGGCTACACCTTC. Translated: CASSPTGERHGYTF.

CDR3 sequence reads: CASTPMAGINEKLFF. As DNA, the CDR3 is TGTGCCAGCACCCCCATGGCAGGGATTAATGAAAAACTGTTTTTT. The chain uses TRBV9 and TRBJ1-4; a weak D match, TRBD1 (5 bases). Trimming left V 6 bases short and J 4 bases short, with 16 bases between. Germline CDR1 is SGDLS and CDR2 is YYNGEE. The CDR3 extends over 15 amino acids.